This T cell receptor beta chain was recorded in a study of blood T cells in healthy people across ages. V shed 3 bases and J shed 8 bases, with 16 bases lying between them. The CDR3 consists of 14 residues. CDR1 and CDR2 (germline): SGDLS, YYNGEE. A J-beta primer mix and a sample-barcoded 5' primer were used in a second PCR of about 7 to 12 cycles. From the 5' RACE reads, TCRdb called clonotypes with MiXCR, one entry per CDR3 protein. The data show about 500,000 distinct CDR3 sequences, with 24% seen just once and under 9% held by the top ten. This sample also appeared in a second study, on T cells of mothers and their children. That investigation notes: Once extracted, all RNA went into cDNA synthesis at about 1.5 ug per 15 ul. Second-PCR amplification with M1S added sample barcodes and 2-4 random nucleotides.

The chain combines TRBV9 with TRBJ2-3; no firm D call. The TCR comes from a boy between 5 and 17 years old in good health. The sequencing input was blood. The CDR3 region is CASSEKLLPSTQYF. The CDR3 DNA reads as TGTGCCAGCAGCGAAAAACTACTACCCTCTACGCAGTATTTT.